The entry below gives a single TCR beta chain sequence along with its context. In TCRdb, the 5' RACE reads were re-called with MiXCR into one record per CDR3 protein. Of 70,000 to 100,000 distinct CDR3 sequences in the sample, over 13% were seen once. This sample was taken from a study of T-cell memory formation after mild COVID-19. About the study: TCR clusters were largely donor specific.

The material sequenced was PBMCs or a T cell subset sorted from them (not recorded which). The TCR comes from a man aged 18 to 30 who had mild COVID-19 (a few samples of this study predate the infection). Cell type and time point are not known.

The chain's CDR3 is CASSLGTTGMNTEAFF. CDR3 DNA: TGTGCCAGCAGCCTCGGAACGACAGGAATGAACACTGAAGCTTTCTTT. The chain uses TRBV4-2 and TRBJ1-1; possible D gene TRBD1, 6 bases. V was trimmed by 4 bases and J by 0 bases, leaving 15 bases between them. The CDR3 is 16 residues long. CDR1 and CDR2 from the germline V gene are LGHNA and YNFKEQ.